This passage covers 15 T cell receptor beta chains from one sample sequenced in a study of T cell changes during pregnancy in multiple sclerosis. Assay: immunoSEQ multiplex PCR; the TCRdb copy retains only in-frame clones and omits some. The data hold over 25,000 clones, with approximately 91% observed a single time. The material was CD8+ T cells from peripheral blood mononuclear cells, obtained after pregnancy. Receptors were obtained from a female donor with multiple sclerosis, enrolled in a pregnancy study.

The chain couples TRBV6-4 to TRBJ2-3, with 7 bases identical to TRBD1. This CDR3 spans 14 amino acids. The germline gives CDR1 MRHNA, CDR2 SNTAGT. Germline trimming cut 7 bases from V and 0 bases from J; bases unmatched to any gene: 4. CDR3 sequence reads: CASKPGQSTDTQYF. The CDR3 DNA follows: TGTGCCAGCAAGCCGGGACAGAGCACAGATACGCAGTATTTT.

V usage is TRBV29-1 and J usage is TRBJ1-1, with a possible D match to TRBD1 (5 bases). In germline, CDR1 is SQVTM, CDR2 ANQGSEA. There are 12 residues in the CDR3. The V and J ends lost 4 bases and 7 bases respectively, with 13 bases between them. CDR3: CSVGKRGDEAFF. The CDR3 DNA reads TGCAGCGTTGGGAAACGGGGGGATGAAGCTTTCTTT.

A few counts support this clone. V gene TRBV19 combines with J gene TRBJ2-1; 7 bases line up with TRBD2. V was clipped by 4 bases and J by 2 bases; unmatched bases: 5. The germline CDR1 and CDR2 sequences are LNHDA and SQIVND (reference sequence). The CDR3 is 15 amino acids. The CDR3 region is CASSTTSEPYNEQFF. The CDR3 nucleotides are TGTGCCAGTAGTACCACTAGCGAACCCTACAATGAGCAGTTCTTC.

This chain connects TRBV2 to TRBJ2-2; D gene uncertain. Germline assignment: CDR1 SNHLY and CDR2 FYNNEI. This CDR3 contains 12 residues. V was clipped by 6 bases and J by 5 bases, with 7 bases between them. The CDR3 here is CASRAKTGELFF. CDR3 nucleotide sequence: TGTGCCAGCAGAGCTAAGACCGGGGAGCTGTTTTTT.

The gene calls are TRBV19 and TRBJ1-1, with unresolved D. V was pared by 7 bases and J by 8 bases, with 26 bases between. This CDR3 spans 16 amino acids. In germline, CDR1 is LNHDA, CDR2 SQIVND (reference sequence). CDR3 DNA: TGTGCCAGTAACCCGCCGCCAGGTACCCTACGGCAGGAAGCTTTCTTT. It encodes CASNPPPGTLRQEAFF.

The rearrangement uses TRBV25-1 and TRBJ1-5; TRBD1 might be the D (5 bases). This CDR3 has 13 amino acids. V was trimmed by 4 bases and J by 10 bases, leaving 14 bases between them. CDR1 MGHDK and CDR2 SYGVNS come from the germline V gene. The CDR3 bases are TGTGCCAGCAGTGCGGGGGATATCAGCCCCCAGCATTTT. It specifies CASSAGDISPQHF.

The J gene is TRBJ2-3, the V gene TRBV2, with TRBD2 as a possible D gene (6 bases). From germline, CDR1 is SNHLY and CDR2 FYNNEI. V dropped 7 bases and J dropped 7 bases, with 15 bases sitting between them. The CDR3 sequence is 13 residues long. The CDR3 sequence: CASTAEGWNTQYF. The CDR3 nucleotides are TGTGCCAGCACTGCGGAGGGCTGGAATACGCAGTATTTT.

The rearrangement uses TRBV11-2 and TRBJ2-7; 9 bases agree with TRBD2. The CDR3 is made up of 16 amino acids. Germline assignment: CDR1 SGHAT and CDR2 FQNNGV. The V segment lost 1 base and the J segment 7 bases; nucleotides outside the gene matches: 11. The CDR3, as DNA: TGTGCCAGCAGCTTAGGTTGGCGGGAGGGCTTTGGGGAGCAGTACTTC. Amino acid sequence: CASSLGWREGFGEQYF.

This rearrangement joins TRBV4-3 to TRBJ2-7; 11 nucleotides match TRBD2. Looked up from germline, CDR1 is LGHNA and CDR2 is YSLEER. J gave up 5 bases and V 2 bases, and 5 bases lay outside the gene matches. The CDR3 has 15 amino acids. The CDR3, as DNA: TGCGCCAGCAGCCAAATACTAGCGGGAGCAGACGAGCAGTACTTC. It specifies CASSQILAGADEQYF.

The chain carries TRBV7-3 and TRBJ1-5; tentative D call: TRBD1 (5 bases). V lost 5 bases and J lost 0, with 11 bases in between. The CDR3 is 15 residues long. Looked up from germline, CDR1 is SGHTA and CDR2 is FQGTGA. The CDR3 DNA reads TGTGCCAGCAGCGTTCGACAGAATAGCAATCAGCCCCAGCATTTT. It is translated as CASSVRQNSNQPQHF.

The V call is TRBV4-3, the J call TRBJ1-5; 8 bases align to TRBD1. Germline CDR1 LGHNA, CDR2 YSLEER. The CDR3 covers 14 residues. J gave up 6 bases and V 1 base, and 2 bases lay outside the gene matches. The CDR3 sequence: CASSQGTGGQPQHF. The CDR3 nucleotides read TGCGCCAGCAGCCAAGGAACAGGGGGTCAGCCCCAGCATTTT.

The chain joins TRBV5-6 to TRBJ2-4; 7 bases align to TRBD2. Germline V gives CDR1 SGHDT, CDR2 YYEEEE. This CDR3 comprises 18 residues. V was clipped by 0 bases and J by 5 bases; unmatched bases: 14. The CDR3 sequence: CASSLGPLSVGGENIQYF. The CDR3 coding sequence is TGTGCCAGCAGCTTGGGCCCCCTTTCGGTGGGAGGGGAAAACATTCAGTACTTC.

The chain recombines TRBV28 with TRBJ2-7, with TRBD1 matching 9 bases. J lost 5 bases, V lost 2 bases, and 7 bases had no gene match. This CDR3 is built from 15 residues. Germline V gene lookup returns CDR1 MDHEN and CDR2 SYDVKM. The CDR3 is CASSLPGQGSHEQYF. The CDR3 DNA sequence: TGTGCCAGCAGTTTACCGGGACAGGGTAGCCACGAGCAGTACTTC.

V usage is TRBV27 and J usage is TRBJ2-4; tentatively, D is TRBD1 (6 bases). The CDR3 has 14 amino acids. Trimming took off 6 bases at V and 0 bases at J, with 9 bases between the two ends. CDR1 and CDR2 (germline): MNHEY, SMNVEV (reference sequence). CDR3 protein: CASSGTLAKNIQYF. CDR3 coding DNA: TGTGCCAGCAGCGGGACACTAGCCAAAAACATTCAGTACTTC.

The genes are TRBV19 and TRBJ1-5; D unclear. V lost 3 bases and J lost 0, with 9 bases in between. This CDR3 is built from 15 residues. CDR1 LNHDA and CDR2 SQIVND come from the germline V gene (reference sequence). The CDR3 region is CASSMSEYSNQPQHF. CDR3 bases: TGTGCCAGTAGTATGTCGGAGTATAGCAATCAGCCCCAGCATTTT.